Below, 32 T cell receptor beta chains from the same sample are listed, as sequenced in a study of OX40 agonist ivuxolimab in advanced cancers. Library prep was done by the immunoSEQ multiplex PCR assay. TCRdb holds this immuneACCESS table with in-frame rearrangements only. Some clones are missing; in checked studies, unresolved V genes explain under half, and the rest has no known cause. Counted in this sample were about 32,000 clones; around nine tenths of them appeared once. The ten top clones hold approximately 32% of the sample. The specimen comprised CD4+ or CD8+ T cells sorted from blood, sampled in a trial of the OX40 agonist ivuxolimab. These receptors originate from an adult with an advanced solid tumor such as melanoma, head and neck, liver or kidney cancer.

V is TRBV2 and J is TRBJ1-1; D gene unclear. The CDR3 spans 13 residues. V was clipped by 4 bases and J by 1 base, with 7 bases between them. Germline lookup yields CDR1 SNHLY and CDR2 FYNNEI. The CDR3 nucleotides are TGTGCCAGCAGTGTGTTGGGGAACACTGAAGCTTTCTTT. Translated: CASSVLGNTEAFF.

V usage is TRBV14 and J usage is TRBJ1-5, with 9 nucleotides matching TRBD1. Germline CDR1 is SGHDN and CDR2 is FVKESK. The CDR3 totals 14 residues. Trimming cost V 4 bases and J 3 bases; bases outside gene matches: 1. The chain's CDR3 is CASSRTGDNQPQHF. Written as DNA, the CDR3 is TGTGCCAGCAGCCGGACAGGGGACAATCAGCCCCAGCATTTT.

This clone was detected once. The J gene is TRBJ2-3, the V gene TRBV28; no clear D. Germline CDR1 is MDHEN and CDR2 is SYDVKM. The V gene lost 3 bases and the J gene lost 6 bases, with 13 bases spanning the gap. This CDR3 region has 14 residues. For the CDR3, the DNA is TGTGCCAGCAGTTTTGGCCTAATAGGCGATACGCAGTATTTT. Translation gives CASSFGLIGDTQYF. Full variable domain (outside the CDR3, taken from reference TRBV28 and TRBJ2-3): DVKVTQSSRYLVKRTGEKVFLECVQDMDHENMFWYRQDPGLGLRLIYFSYDVKMKEKGDIPEGYSVSREKKERFSLILESASTNQTSMYLCASSFGLIGDTQYFGPGTRLTVL.

V gene TRBV6-5 combines with J gene TRBJ1-1, with D possibly TRBD1 on 5 matching bases. Trimming pared 2 bases from V and 1 base from J, leaving 8 bases between. Germline loops: CDR1 MNHEY, CDR2 SVGAGI. This CDR3 is 14 amino acids long. DNA of the CDR3: TGTGCCAGCAGTTACGGGACGGAGAACACTGAAGCTTTCTTT. Translated, it gives CASSYGTENTEAFF.

The table lists this clone with a few counts. The V call is TRBV13, the J call TRBJ2-1, with TRBD2 matching over 14 bases. Germline V gene lookup returns CDR1 PRHDT and CDR2 FYEKMQ (reference sequence). This CDR3 contains 16 residues. V shed 6 bases and J 9 bases; nucleotides not matched to a gene: 10. The CDR3 nucleotides are TGTGCCAGCAGTTGGGGGACTAGCGGGAGTCGGAGTGAGCAGTTCTTC. It specifies CASSWGTSGSRSEQFF.

In its sample, this clone was seen once. The chain is built from TRBV19 and TRBJ2-2; weak D call: TRBD2 (6 bases). Trimming stripped 6 bases from V and 2 bases from J, with 19 bases between. This CDR3 is built from 17 residues. Germline values: CDR1 LNHDA, CDR2 SQIVND (reference sequence). CDR3 amino acids: CASSFPLGSGNTGELFF. CDR3 nucleotide sequence: TGTGCCAGTAGCTTTCCACTTGGTAGCGGCAACACCGGGGAGCTGTTTTTT.

This clone is a singleton in its sample. The chain recombines TRBV7-9 with TRBJ1-4; 8 nucleotides match TRBD1. V lost 5 bases to trimming and J lost 7 bases; unmatched junction nucleotides: 6. The CDR3 contains 14 residues. Per the germline V gene, CDR1 is SEHNR and CDR2 is FQNEAQ (reference sequence). CDR3 DNA: TGTGCCAGCAGCCCCCCGGACAGGGCTGAAAAACTGTTTTTT. This sequence encodes CASSPPDRAEKLFF.

This chain uses TRBV6-5 with TRBJ1-1, with a tentative D call TRBD1 (6 bases). The germline V gene encodes CDR1 MNHEY and CDR2 SVGAGI. Deletions cut 0 bases from V and 5 bases from J, with 10 bases between. This CDR3 region has 14 residues. The CDR3 nucleotides are TGTGCCAGCAGTTACTCGGGGGGGGCGACTGAAGCTTTCTTT. It encodes CASSYSGGATEAFF.

This chain joins TRBV29-1 and TRBJ2-2; D perhaps matches TRBD2 (5 bases). Germline CDR1 is SQVTM and CDR2 is ANQGSEA. Trimming removed 5 bases from V and 7 bases from J, with 11 bases in between. The CDR3 is 12 amino acids. The CDR3 is CSVFFAGGELFF. The CDR3 DNA reads TGCAGCGTTTTTTTTGCGGGCGGGGAGCTGTTTTTT.

The V and J genes are TRBV7-9 and TRBJ1-5; D unclear. V lost 1 base, J lost 0 bases, and 13 bases lay in between. The CDR3 loop spans 17 amino acids. CDR1 is SEHNR, CDR2 FQNEAQ, per germline (reference sequence). CDR3 bases: TGTGCCAGCAGCTTAGTGGGAGCGGAGGATAGCAATCAGCCCCAGCATTTT. It is translated as CASSLVGAEDSNQPQHF.

V usage is TRBV11-2 and J usage is TRBJ2-7; tentatively, D is TRBD2 (5 bases). CDR3 length: 14 residues. Germline CDR1 and CDR2: SGHAT and FQNNGV. V lost 5 bases and J 2 bases, leaving 13 bases between the germline ends. CDR3: CASSPGRTPYEQYF. The CDR3 nucleotides are TGTGCCAGCAGCCCCGGACGGACTCCCTACGAGCAGTACTTC.

The chain carries TRBV19 and TRBJ2-5, with D unresolved. The germline V and J ends were trimmed by 4 bases and 1 base, with 16 bases remaining between them. CDR3 length equals 16 residues. CDR1 LNHDA and CDR2 SQIVND come from the germline V gene (reference sequence). This CDR3 is CASSRGSYHVQETQYF. Here the CDR3 DNA reads TGTGCCAGTAGTAGGGGAAGCTATCACGTCCAAGAGACCCAGTACTTC.

The chain carries TRBV18 and TRBJ2-2; D perhaps matches TRBD1 (6 bases). The CDR3 is 17 amino acids. Germline V gene lookup returns CDR1 KGHSH and CDR2 LQKENI. Between the trimmed V and J ends, which lost 5 bases and 3 bases, there was a span of 19 bases. The CDR3 protein is CASSADLGAVYTGELFF. The CDR3 DNA reads as TGTGCCAGCTCAGCGGACCTGGGGGCTGTATACACCGGGGAGCTGTTTTTT. The full variable domain, in which reference TRBV18 and TRBJ2-2 provide the parts outside the CDR3, is NAGVMQNPRHLVRRRGQEARLRCSPMKGHSHVYWYRQLPEEGLKFMVYLQKENIIDESGMPKERFSAEFPKEGPSILRIQQVVRGDSAAYFCASSADLGAVYTGELFFGEGSRLTVL.

To note about this clone: Other DNA sequences within the sample encode an identical CDR3. V gene TRBV7-3 combines with J gene TRBJ2-3; 8 bases fit TRBD2. This CDR3 contains 15 residues. Unmatched junction bases numbered 6, after V lost 5 bases and J lost 2 bases. CDR1 is SGHTA and CDR2 is FQGTGA in the germline V gene. The CDR3 protein is CASSPGGGPTDTQYF. CDR3 DNA: TGTGCCAGCAGCCCCGGCGGGGGGCCCACAGATACGCAGTATTTT.

V usage is TRBV7-3 and J usage is TRBJ2-3; possibly TRBD2 for D (5 bases). CDR3 length: 12 residues. V gave up 5 bases and J gave up 5 bases, with 8 bases separating them. The V gene's germline CDR1 is SGHTA and CDR2 FQGTGA. CDR3 sequence: CASSRGGDTQYF. The CDR3 DNA reads as TGTGCCAGCAGCCGAGGAGGAGATACGCAGTATTTT.

The V call is TRBV4-1, the J call TRBJ2-7, with D perhaps TRBD1 or TRBD2 (5 bases each). The germline V gene has CDR1 MGHRA and CDR2 YSYEKL. The CDR3 has 13 residues. The V gene lost 5 bases and the J gene lost 7 bases, with 15 bases spanning the gap. In DNA, the CDR3 is TGCGCCAGCAGCTCTTTGAGGGGCGAAGAGCAGTACTTC. Its protein is CASSSLRGEEQYF.

This sequence joins TRBV2 and TRBJ1-6; D is perhaps TRBD1 (5 bases). Trimming removed 7 bases at V and 6 bases at J, with 10 bases between. The germline CDR1 and CDR2 sequences are SNHLY and FYNNEI. This CDR3 is 13 amino acids long. The CDR3 sequence is CASKGSFNSPLHF. The CDR3, as DNA: TGTGCCAGCAAGGGGTCGTTTAATTCACCCCTCCACTTT. Variable domain in full (rest from reference TRBV2 and TRBJ1-6): EPEVTQTPSHQVTQMGQEVILRCVPISNHLYFYWYRQILGQKVEFLVSFYNNEISEKSEIFDDQFSVERPDGSNFTLKIRSTKLEDSAMYFCASKGSFNSPLHFGNGTRLTVT.

The genes are TRBV5-1 and TRBJ2-3; no clear D. This CDR3 has 12 residues. V gave up 4 bases and J gave up 5 bases, with 8 bases separating them. Germline CDR1 SGHRS, CDR2 YFSETQ. The CDR3 region is CASSPGKDTQYF. CDR3 nucleotides: TGCGCCAGCAGCCCGGGTAAAGATACGCAGTATTTT.

This clone was counted once. V usage is TRBV4-1 and J usage is TRBJ2-2, with unresolved D. The germline V gene has CDR1 MGHRA and CDR2 YSYEKL. V shed 0 bases and J shed 7 bases, with 9 bases lying between them. CDR3 size: 14 residues. The CDR3 reads CASSQDLGIGELFF. The DNA of the CDR3 is TGCGCCAGCAGCCAAGATCTAGGTATCGGGGAGCTGTTTTTT.

The rearrangement joins TRBV7-9 to TRBJ2-1, with TRBD2 matching 13 bases. Germline trimming cut 3 bases from V and 5 bases from J; bases unmatched to any gene: 10. This CDR3 is 18 amino acids long. The V gene's germline CDR1 is SEHNR and CDR2 FQNEAQ (reference sequence). This CDR3 reads CASSLVRTSGSDHNEQFF. In DNA, the CDR3 is TGTGCCAGCAGCTTGGTCCGGACTAGCGGGAGCGATCACAATGAGCAGTTCTTC.

Concerning this clone itself: Possible read error: a much larger clone is one base away. The J gene is TRBJ1-3, the V gene TRBV6-5; a possible D gene is TRBD1 (6 bases). The V end lost 6 bases, the J end lost 1 base, and 10 bases lay between the germline ends. The CDR3 has 14 amino acids. The V gene's germline CDR1 is MNHEY and CDR2 SVGAGI. CDR3: CASRPQGSGNTIYF. The DNA of the CDR3 is TGTGCCAGCAGACCACAGGGATCTGGAAACACCATATATTTT.

The CDR3: CATFGGSGTRGETQYF. The CDR3 DNA follows: TGTGCCACCTTCGGGGGCTCCGGGACCCGAGGGGAGACCCAGTACTTC. The V call is TRBV27, the J call TRBJ2-5; D assignment may be TRBD1 or TRBD2 (6 bases each). The CDR3 contains 16 residues. The germline CDR1 and CDR2 sequences are MNHEY and SMNVEV (reference sequence). Trimming took 10 bases from V and 5 from J, leaving 26 bases between them.

A single count supports this clone. The junction differs from germline at one of its ends, possibly a read error. The genes are TRBV7-7 and TRBJ2-1; no clear D gene. This CDR3 region has 14 residues. Germline lookup yields CDR1 SSHAT and CDR2 FNYEAQ (reference sequence). The CDR3 bases are TGTGCTAGCAGCTTGGGCCGCTCCTACAATGAGCAGTTCTTC. Translated, it gives CASSLGRSYNEQFF.

The J gene is TRBJ2-7, the V gene TRBV9; TRBD1 matches 8 bases. The V and J ends lost 0 bases and 2 bases, in that order; junction bases with no gene match: 4. The CDR3 is 15 residues long. CDR1 and CDR2 (germline): SGDLS, YYNGEE. CDR3 coding DNA: TGTGCCAGCAGCGTAGTTGGGACAGGACCCTACGAGCAGTACTTC. It yields the protein CASSVVGTGPYEQYF.

The gene calls are TRBV29-1 and TRBJ2-2, with D hard to call. Per the germline V gene, CDR1 is SQVTM and CDR2 is ANQGSEA. V was pared by 6 bases and J by 5 bases, with 10 bases between. The CDR3 length is 12 residues. CDR3 DNA sequence: TGCAGCGTGGAAAGTGGTACCGGGGAGCTGTTTTTT. This codes for CSVESGTGELFF.

The V and J genes are TRBV10-3 and TRBJ2-3, with D possibly matching TRBD1 (5 bases). The CDR3 sequence is 17 residues long. Trimming cost V 0 bases and J 3 bases, with 16 bases left between them. In germline, CDR1 is ENHRY, CDR2 SYGVKD. CDR3 amino acids: CAISESPVRERTDTQYF. In nucleotides, the CDR3 is TGTGCCATCAGTGAGTCGCCCGTCAGGGAAAGGACAGATACGCAGTATTTT.

DNA for the CDR3: TGTGCCAGCAGTTTATCTCCCAGACTCTCGAATGAGCAGTTCTTC. Its protein product is CASSLSPRLSNEQFF. The rearrangement links TRBV27 to TRBJ2-1; D uncertain. CDR1 is MNHEY, CDR2 SMNVEV, per germline (reference sequence). V was pared by 0 bases and J by 7 bases, with 13 bases between. The CDR3 runs to 15 residues.

This chain uses TRBV7-9 with TRBJ1-1; D might be TRBD1 (5 bases). Trimming left V 1 base short and J 11 bases short, with 14 bases between. Germline V CDR1 and CDR2: SEHNR, FQNEAQ (reference sequence). The CDR3 is 13 amino acids. DNA for the CDR3: TGTGCCAGCAGCTTAGTGCAGGGTTGGTATGCTTTCTTT. Protein sequence: CASSLVQGWYAFF. Combining the CDR3 with reference TRBV7-9 and TRBJ1-1 gives the whole variable domain DTGVSQNPRHKITKRGQNVTFRCDPISEHNRLYWYRQTLGQGPEFLTYFQNEAQLEKSRLLSDRFSAERPKGSFSTLEIQRTEQGDSAMYLCASSLVQGWYAFFGQGTRLTVV.

The rearrangement uses TRBV4-1 and TRBJ2-5, with 9 bases matching TRBD1. CDR3 length: 16 residues. The junction had 9 bases not matched to a gene; V was cut back by 3 bases and J by 4 bases. Looked up from germline, CDR1 is MGHRA and CDR2 is YSYEKL. The DNA of the CDR3 is TGCGCCAGCAGCCACAAGAAGGGACAGGGAATAGAGACCCAGTACTTC. It encodes CASSHKKGQGIETQYF.

This clone was observed once. This chain uses TRBV7-8 with TRBJ2-3, with 12 bases lining up with TRBD2. CDR3 size: 18 residues. The V segment lost 2 bases and the J segment 0 bases; nucleotides outside the gene matches: 6. Germline assignment: CDR1 SGHVS and CDR2 FQNEAQ. The CDR3 DNA is TGTGCCAGCAGCTTACTAGCGGGAGGGCGGGGTAGCACAGATACGCAGTATTTT. Its translation is CASSLLAGGRGSTDTQYF.

The rearrangement links TRBV28 to TRBJ1-5; D is unresolved. Germline values: CDR1 MDHEN, CDR2 SYDVKM. V was shortened by 10 bases and J by 0 bases, with 16 bases between the two germline ends. There are 15 residues in the CDR3. The CDR3 bases are TGTGCCACCGCCATATGGGCACCTAGCAATCAGCCCCAGCATTTT. Translating gives CATAIWAPSNQPQHF.

Only a few counts were recorded for this clone. The V gene is TRBV7-9, the J gene TRBJ1-4; D gene unclear. Germline values: CDR1 SEHNR, CDR2 FQNEAQ (reference sequence). The V end lost 5 bases, the J end lost 7 bases, and 17 bases lay between the germline ends. This CDR3 contains 15 residues. The CDR3 nucleotides are TGTGCCAGCAGCCCGAAAGGCCCTGGAAGTGAAAAACTGTTTTTT. Translation gives CASSPKGPGSEKLFF. Full variable domain (missing parts from reference TRBV7-9 and TRBJ1-4): DTGVSQNPRHKITKRGQNVTFRCDPISEHNRLYWYRQTLGQGPEFLTYFQNEAQLEKSRLLSDRFSAERPKGSFSTLEIQRTEQGDSAMYLCASSPKGPGSEKLFFGSGTQLSVL.